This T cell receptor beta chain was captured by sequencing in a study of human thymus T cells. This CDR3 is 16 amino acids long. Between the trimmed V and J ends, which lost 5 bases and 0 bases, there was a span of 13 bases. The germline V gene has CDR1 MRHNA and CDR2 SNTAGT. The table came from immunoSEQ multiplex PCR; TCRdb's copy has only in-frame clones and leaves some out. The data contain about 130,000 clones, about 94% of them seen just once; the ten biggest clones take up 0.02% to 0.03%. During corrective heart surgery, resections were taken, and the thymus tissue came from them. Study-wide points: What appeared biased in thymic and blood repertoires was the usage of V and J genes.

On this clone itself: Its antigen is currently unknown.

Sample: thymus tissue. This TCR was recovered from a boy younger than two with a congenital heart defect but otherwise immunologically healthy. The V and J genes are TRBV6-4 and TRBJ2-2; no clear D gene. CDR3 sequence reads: CASSHYSGPNTGELFF. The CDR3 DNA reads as TGTGCCAGCAGTCATTACAGTGGACCGAACACCGGGGAGCTGTTTTTT.